This TCR beta chain was recorded in a study of cytomegalovirus exposure and HLA in healthy donors (dated by TCRdb to the late 2010s). For context, the study as a whole: According to an earlier analysis of a few hundred of the donors, some 180 million T cells yielded 117 million unique TCR beta sequences and 276 Gb of sequence data. An early release covering more than 500 HLA-typed donors comprised roughly 300 gigabases of sequencing data and around 80 million unique TCR sequences. Of the roughly 400 genotyped donors, less than 85% were placed in the genetic ancestry cluster associated with self-reported Caucasian donors. The aim of the study was to test whether cataloging public T cell receptors could identify signatures of past pathogen exposure. Using immunosequencing, the study profiled T cell repertoires from 500 to 800 subjects and related those repertoires to cytomegalovirus serostatus. Along with the approximately 620-subject first cohort, a separate validation cohort of roughly 110 different subjects was used. High-throughput TCR immunosequencing, statistical association of individual TCRs with disease status, and machine learning were combined to predict cytomegalovirus infection status. In a later analysis, previously published TCR beta repertoires from 500 to 750 donors were re-analyzed and high-resolution HLA genotyping was added so that TCR occurrence patterns could be studied. Rather than drawing on any new phenotypic data, the later analysis identified candidate immune exposures from TCR beta sequences and the way those sequences occurred across donors. An earlier analysis of about 600 of the donors used high-throughput TCR beta sequencing to judge whether each TCR beta V gene segment behaved as functional or pseudogenic. Donor age, sex, ethnicity and CMV serostatus were compiled together with the repertoire data. Genome-wide SNP genotypes for about 60% of the roughly 700 donors were used in a later genetic analysis, which treated that subset as a discovery cohort. Every discovery cohort repertoire had been produced on one sequencing platform. Class I and class II HLA loci were covered by the typing at four-digit resolution. The number of typed donors differed by locus: roughly 620-630 for A, B, C, DRB1 and DQB1; approximately 530 for DQA1; 600 to 610 for DPA1; and 400 to 480 for DPB1. Because of strong linkage in the cohort, 5 or 6 DR-DQ haplotypes were treated as single units for association and clustering. Among roughly 370 genotyped donors of the cohort, an average of approximately 240,000 unique TCR beta nucleotide sequences were sequenced per donor, roughly a sixth of them non-productive.

Broad study findings and their caveats: A later analysis found that TCR association rates varied across HLA loci, with DRB1 alleles showing the most associated TCRs and HLA-C alleles the fewest. Several of the top co-occurrence clusters appeared to be linked to parvovirus B19, influenza, CMV and Epstein-Barr virus, according to a later analysis. Roughly uniform sequencing depth across donors was assumed in presence/absence analyses, although this assumption may not hold. When HLA alleles, especially DR and DQ, strongly co-occurred, TCR associations were difficult to assign to individual alleles. In a later analysis, HLA-associated TCR beta chains were found to be more clonally expanded and to have lower generation probabilities than equally common non-associated chains. A later genetic analysis reported fewer N-insertions in productive TCRs among donors in an Asian-associated ancestry cluster than the roughly 670-donor mean. It was suggested by the authors that the approach could potentially be generalized to other disease states and immunological phenotypes. Because counts were too low, roughly 16 rarely observed V segments, including chromosome 9 orphons, were excluded from the earlier analysis of around 640 of the donors. Specific HLA alleles were associated with 16,951 TCR beta sequences at a false discovery rate of 0.05 in a later analysis. The cohort was sequenced for TCR beta chains only, and without alpha or paired-chain data the features that could be detected were limited. Linkage disequilibrium might explain the correlated functional status among segregating V segments, but an unknown experimental factor could not be ruled out. In an earlier analysis of 587 of the donors, most TCR beta V segments appeared in productive rearrangements about 90% or about 30% of the time, broadly matching IMGT annotations. A later genetic analysis associated a missense DCLRE1C variant with V-gene and J-gene trimming of TCR beta chains, and an independent cohort replicated the association. In the study, about 150 TCR beta chains were listed as associated with cytomegalovirus. According to a later analysis, most CMV-associated TCR beta chains appeared to be HLA-restricted, and the HLA associations seemed to be driven largely by CMV exposure. Cytomegalovirus status was reported to be diagnosed by the classifier with high specificity and sensitivity in both the original and validation cohorts. Three of the identified cytomegalovirus-associated TCR beta chains were confirmed in vitro to be specific for cytomegalovirus antigens. A further reported finding was that TCR beta sequences accurately predicted the HLA-A and HLA-B alleles for most subjects in the first cohort. Because HLA typing was unavailable for some donors at each locus, only the typed subset was used in association tests. The 87-base-pair reads could not distinguish some IMGT-functional V segments, including TRBV6-2 and TRBV6-3, so those segments were excluded. CMV serostatus was the only immune exposure information available for the cohort. Most TCR sequences were seen in very few donors, while some public TCRs were found in many individuals. A group of highly shared sequence variants was considered likely to be a technical artifact of the sequencing pipeline.

Taken from the germline V gene, the CDR1 and CDR2 loops are SGHVS and FQNEAQ. Relative to germline, V is 5 bases shorter and J is 10 bases shorter, with 14 bases between their ends. Its CDR3 holds 13 amino acids, cysteine through phenylalanine. The CDR3 DNA has 39 bases and is translated from base 1. The library was generated by the immunoSEQ multiplex PCR assay. For the multiplex PCR, a mixture combining 60 forward primers for TCR Vbeta segments and 13 reverse primers for TCR Jbeta segments was used. A multiplex PCR assay on genomic DNA amplified the CDR3 region of rearranged TCR beta genes. The Illumina HiSeq System was used to sequence the amplified TCR beta libraries as 87-base-pair reads. Per the source publication's procedure: A later analysis tallied about 77 million unique TCR beta chains across the 700 or so repertoires, and approximately 12 million of those chains were shared by two or more donors. Raw reads were error-corrected and collapsed into unique sequences with a nearest-neighbor algorithm that merged closely related sequences to remove PCR and sequencing errors. V, D and J gene segments were assigned by aligning CDR3 sequences to IMGT reference sequences. For a sequence to be retained, a match of at least six nucleotides to both a V gene segment and a J gene segment was required. A rearrangement was called productive if the CDR3 had no stop codons and remained in frame with V and J, and every other rearrangement was called non-productive. Following IMGT convention, CDR3 was defined as the stretch from the second conserved V-encoded cysteine up to the conserved J-encoded phenylalanine. The earlier analysis of 587 of the donors excluded sequences that lacked an unambiguous match to a single V gene segment. In an earlier analysis of approximately 560 of the donors, a V segment was called functional when productive rearrangements were above 56.7%, and segregating when the standard deviation between donors exceeded 5%. A statistical classification framework was built for diagnosing cytomegalovirus status from the catalog of TCR beta chain sequences. In a later analysis, TCR nucleotide sequences were compared against IMGT/GENE-DB human TR gene sequences so that V and J genes could be assigned. In a later analysis, CDR3 sequences and most-parsimonious VDJ recombination scenarios were assigned using the TCRdist pipeline. In a later analysis, each TCR beta chain was defined by its CDR3 amino acid sequence together with its V-gene family, and reads without a unique V-gene family were excluded. A later analysis removed several hundred highly shared, low-generation-probability nucleotide sequences to deal with suspected cross-contamination and a sequencing artifact. In a later analysis, a clonal expansion index was calculated for each public chain from normalized within-repertoire ranks of inferred template counts. A later analysis computed generation probabilities with a VDJ recombination model fitted to out-of-frame rearrangements, and checked the results against IGoR. Hypergeometric tests were used in a later analysis to score TCR-TCR, TCR-HLA and TCR-CMV co-occurrence, with a repertoire-size bias correction applied to the TCR pairs. In a later analysis, false discovery rates were estimated by permuting HLA or CMV assignments 20 times. In a later analysis, co-occurring TCRs were grouped using DBSCAN, and TCRdist sequence similarity was added for clustering within HLA-allele-positive subsets. Co-occurrence clustering excluded repertoires with fewer than 30,000 or more than 120,000 public chains, plus five with anomalous nucleotide sharing. TCRdb stores this immuneACCESS table with in-frame sequences only. Part of the clones is absent; in the studies checked, under half of the shortfall reflects unresolved V genes, and no reason is known for the rest. D and trimming were read from the DNA, whereas the V and J calls and clone size are those reported in that table. The sample records 40,000 to 55,000 clones, around 85% of which are singletons. Roughly 2.5% of the sample is in the top ten clones.

As for this clone: Its antigen specificity is not known. Base quality data are lacking; no much larger clone is found one base away.

The cohort consisted of 650 to 850 healthy bone marrow donors. At the time of sampling, all cohort members were nominally healthy, though unrecorded immune exposures were likely present. The donor was CMV seropositive and belonged to the group of about 290 seropositive cohort members. A peripheral blood sample was provided by each donor, and peripheral blood mononuclear cells were used for TCR beta sequencing. The Qiagen DNeasy Blood Extraction Kit was used to extract genomic DNA from the blood cell samples. Recombination joined TRBV7-8 with TRBJ1-4; no D gene can be assigned with confidence. Sample: PBMCs. The receptor's source is a boy between 10 and 17 years old in good health and CMV-seropositive. Here is the DNA: TGTGCCAGCAGCCCACGCGAGTCTGGAAAACTGTTTTTT. Its protein reads: CASSPRESGKLFF. Full variable domain (CDR3 extended with the reference TRBV7-8 and TRBJ1-4 proteins): GAGVSQSPRYKVAKRGQDVALRCDPISGHVSLFWYQQALGQGPEFLTYFQNEAQLDKSGLPSDRFFAERPEGSVSTLKIQRTQQEDSAVYLCASSPRESGKLFFGSGTQLSVL.